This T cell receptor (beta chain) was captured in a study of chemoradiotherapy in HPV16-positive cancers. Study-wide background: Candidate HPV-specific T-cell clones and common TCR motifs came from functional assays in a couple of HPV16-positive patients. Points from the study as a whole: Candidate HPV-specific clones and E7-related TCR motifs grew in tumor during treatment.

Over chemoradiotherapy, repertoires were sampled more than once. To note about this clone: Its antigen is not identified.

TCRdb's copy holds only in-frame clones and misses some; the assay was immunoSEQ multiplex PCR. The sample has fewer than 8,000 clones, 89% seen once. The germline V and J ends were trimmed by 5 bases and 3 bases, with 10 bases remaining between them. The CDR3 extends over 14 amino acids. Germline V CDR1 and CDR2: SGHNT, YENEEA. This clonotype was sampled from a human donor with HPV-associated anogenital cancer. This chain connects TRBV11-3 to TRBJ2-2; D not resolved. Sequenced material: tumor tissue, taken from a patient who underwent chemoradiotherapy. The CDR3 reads CASSPLMDTGELFF. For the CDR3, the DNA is TGTGCCAGCAGCCCACTTATGGACACCGGGGAGCTGTTTTTT.